A selection of T cell receptor beta chains follows, all from one sample in a study of blood T cell repertoires in COVID-19. Sequencing was performed with immunoSEQ multiplex PCR; in TCRdb, only in-frame clones are kept and a portion is missing. The data contain under 50,000 clones, under 90% of them seen just once; the ten biggest clones take up about 4.2%. Sample: peripheral blood. Source of these receptors: a woman aged 70-85 years with acute or convalescent COVID-19. CDR3s include the opening cysteine and the closing phenylalanine or tryptophan. Fields, in order: clone size, V gene, CDR3 protein. Only some rows state a clone size, as once, few, many or a class for expanded clones.

- | TRBV12-3/TRBV12-4 | CASSPSSIYEQYF
- | TRBV30 | CAGKLAGYYNEQFF
- | TRBV19 | CASVNRAGNQPQHF
- | TRBV30 | CASEPDRANEQFF
- | TRBV19 | CASSRSSGLLETQYF
once | TRBV19 | CASSIVRGVSQPQHF
- | TRBV6-2/TRBV6-3 | CASSYASGRATASTDTQYF
- | TRBV5-5 | CASTLTGGSTGELFF
- | TRBV7-8 | CASSLLPLEASYNSPLHF
- | TRBV18 | CASSPTRTGQETQYF